Below are 27 T cell receptor beta chains sequenced from a single sample in a study of cytomegalovirus exposure and HLA in healthy donors. Vbeta (60) and Jbeta (13) primers were used in the PCR. Repertoires were generated with immunoSEQ multiplex PCR, while TCRdb's copy carries only in-frame clones and drops some. The sample has some 98,000 clones, about four fifths seen once; the top ten hold under 4.5%. Sequencing was carried out using PBMCs. These receptors were collected from a female donor in good health and CMV-seropositive.

V gene TRBV18 combines with J gene TRBJ2-1; a possible D gene is TRBD1 (5 bases). This CDR3 spans 17 amino acids. The germline V and J ends were trimmed by 0 bases and 0 bases, with 12 bases remaining between them. The germline V gene encodes CDR1 KGHSH and CDR2 LQKENI. The CDR3 loop is CASSPPLGDSSYNEQFF. The CDR3 coding sequence is TGTGCCAGCTCACCACCGCTAGGGGATAGCTCCTACAATGAGCAGTTCTTC.

This clone was detected only a few times. The V and J genes are TRBV6-5 and TRBJ2-5; TRBD2 might be the D (6 bases). Germline CDR1 MNHEY, CDR2 SVGAGI. The V end was cut by 4 bases, the J end by 5 bases, with 11 bases between. The CDR3 runs 13 residues. Here the CDR3 reads CASSLSGRETQYF. The DNA of the CDR3 is TGTGCCAGCAGTTTAAGCGGGCGGGAGACCCAGTACTTC.

This clone appeared once. The chain employs TRBV4-1 and TRBJ2-1; the match to TRBD2 covers 14 bases. CDR3 size: 20 residues. Germline V lookup: CDR1 MGHRA, CDR2 YSYEKL. V gave up 3 bases and J gave up 0 bases; unmatched junction bases: 10. The CDR3 here is CASSQGGLAGGRSSYNEQFF. CDR3 in DNA: TGCGCCAGCAGCCAGGGTGGACTAGCGGGGGGCCGAAGCTCCTACAATGAGCAGTTCTTC.

The V and J genes are TRBV5-4 and TRBJ1-4, with unresolved D. The CDR3 contains 16 residues. Germline V CDR1 and CDR2: SGHNT, YYREEE (reference sequence). Trimming pared 4 bases from V and 0 bases from J, leaving 13 bases between. As DNA, the CDR3 is TGTGCCAGCAGCCAAGACTCCTATGCAACTAATGAAAAACTGTTTTTT. This gives the protein CASSQDSYATNEKLFF.

The J gene is TRBJ2-7, the V gene TRBV6-1; 9 nucleotides align to TRBD1. CDR1 is MNHNS and CDR2 is SASEGT in the germline V gene. The CDR3 loop spans 15 amino acids. Trimming removed 1 base from V and 6 bases from J; junction bases left unmatched: 7. The CDR3 here is CASSEDPGTGSEQYF. CDR3 nucleotide sequence: TGTGCCAGCAGTGAAGACCCCGGGACAGGGAGCGAGCAGTACTTC.

This chain uses TRBV5-1 with TRBJ2-1, with D possibly TRBD2 on 6 matching bases. Germline loops: CDR1 SGHRS, CDR2 YFSETQ. V was shortened by 4 bases and J by 2 bases, with 22 bases between the two germline ends. This CDR3 spans 18 amino acids. The DNA of the CDR3 is TGCGCCAGCAGCCTAGGACGACCGGGACTCAAGACCTACAATGAGCAGTTCTTC. Amino acids: CASSLGRPGLKTYNEQFF.

The genes are TRBV18 and TRBJ2-7, with unresolved D. Germline CDR1 reads KGHSH; CDR2 reads LQKENI. The CDR3 is made up of 11 amino acids. V was shortened by 2 bases and J by 6 bases, with 5 bases between the two germline ends. The CDR3 DNA reads TGTGCCAGCTCACCATCAGGCGAGCAGTACTTC. Translation gives CASSPSGEQYF.

This chain links TRBV25-1 with TRBJ2-2; D is possibly TRBD1 (6 bases). This CDR3 is 14 amino acids long. Germline loops: CDR1 MGHDK, CDR2 SYGVNS. The V end lost 8 bases, the J end lost 7 bases, and 17 bases lay between the germline ends. The DNA of the CDR3 is TGTGCCAGCCACGATCAGGGGCCTGGCGGGGAGCTGTTTTTT. Encoded protein: CASHDQGPGGELFF.

This clone has a handful of counts. The chain links TRBV6-4 to TRBJ2-1, with TRBD2 matching 7 bases. After removal of 2 bases from V and 2 bases from J, the junction contained 0 bases not matched to a gene. This CDR3 contains 14 residues. In germline, CDR1 is MRHNA, CDR2 SNTAGT. CDR3 nucleotide sequence: TGTGCCAGCAGTGACGGGGGGGCCTACAATGAGCAGTTCTTC. Amino acids: CASSDGGAYNEQFF.

The genes are TRBV18 and TRBJ1-1; 12 nucleotides match TRBD1. Germline values: CDR1 KGHSH, CDR2 LQKENI. Trimming cost V 4 bases and J 2 bases; bases outside gene matches: 11. This CDR3 has 18 amino acids. This chain's CDR3 is CASSLLGQGAGANTEAFF. The CDR3 DNA reads TGTGCCAGCTCACTCCTGGGACAGGGGGCCGGGGCAAACACTGAAGCTTTCTTT.

The J gene is TRBJ2-7, the V gene TRBV7-2; D remains unclear. V was trimmed by 1 base and J by 0 bases, leaving 7 bases between them. The germline V gene has CDR1 SGHTA and CDR2 FQGNSA. The CDR3 totals 14 residues. The CDR3 spells CASSLEENSYEQYF. The CDR3 DNA sequence: TGTGCCAGCAGCTTAGAAGAGAACTCCTACGAGCAGTACTTC.

The chain uses TRBV27 and TRBJ2-7; weak D call: TRBD1 (5 bases). The CDR3 is 15 residues long. V lost 5 bases to trimming and J lost 3 bases, with 17 bases between them. Germline-derived CDR1 and CDR2 are MNHEY and SMNVEV (reference sequence). CDR3 DNA: TGTGCCAGCAGTAAGGCATTGGGGCCTCTCTACGAGCAGTACTTC. Protein: CASSKALGPLYEQYF.

V usage is TRBV10-2 and J usage is TRBJ1-2, with D tentatively TRBD1 (6 bases). CDR3 length equals 16 residues. The germline V gene has CDR1 WSHSY and CDR2 SAAADI. The V and J ends lost 0 bases and 0 bases respectively, with 11 bases between them. The DNA for the CDR3 is TGCGCCAGCAGTGAGTCGGGAGGGGGAGCTAACTATGGCTACACCTTC. As protein: CASSESGGGANYGYTF.

This chain uses TRBV21-1 with TRBJ1-2; no check of the table's D call, TRBD1, against the DNA was made. TRBV21-1 is a listed pseudogene. The CDR3 consists of 16 residues. Written as DNA, the CDR3 is TGTGCCAGCAACGAAAAGGACAGACCTCATAACTATGGCTACACCTTC. Its protein product is CASNEKDRPHNYGYTF.

J is TRBJ1-2 and V is TRBV7-9; no definite D call. Trimming shortened V by 3 bases and J by 8 bases, and 10 bases separated the two germline ends. Looked up from germline, CDR1 is SEHNR and CDR2 is FQNEAQ (reference sequence). This CDR3 has 12 amino acids. CDR3 sequence (DNA): TGTGCCAGCAGCTTGGAGGGCGTGGGCTACACCTTC. It is translated as CASSLEGVGYTF.

There are a few counts of this clone. The V gene is TRBV7-6, the J gene TRBJ2-2, with TRBD1 matching over 8 bases. V shed 6 bases, J shed 7 bases, and the junction held 13 bases outside the gene matches. The CDR3 sequence is 16 residues long. From germline, CDR1 is SGHVS and CDR2 FNYEAQ. CDR3 loop: CASRSFTAGGSGELFF. In nucleotides, the CDR3 is TGTGCCAGCAGATCTTTCACGGCAGGGGGCAGCGGGGAGCTGTTTTTT.

This clone came up a few times. This chain connects TRBV11-3 to TRBJ2-5; 9 bases line up with TRBD2. Germline V lookup: CDR1 SGHNT, CDR2 YENEEA. V lost 3 bases, J lost 2 bases, and 4 bases stayed unmatched. The CDR3 extends over 15 amino acids. The CDR3 DNA follows: TGTGCCAGCAGCTTGGCTAGCGGGGTGCAAGAGACCCAGTACTTC. It encodes CASSLASGVQETQYF. The full variable domain, in which reference TRBV11-3 and TRBJ2-5 provide the parts outside the CDR3, is EAGVVQSPRYKIIEKKQPVAFWCNPISGHNTLYWYLQNLGQGPELLIRYENEEAVDDSQLPKDRFSAERLKGVDSTLKIQPAELGDSAVYLCASSLASGVQETQYFGPGTRLLVL.

CDR3 in DNA: TGTGCCAGCAGTTACCCTGGACAGTATGAAGCTTTCTTT. It encodes CASSYPGQYEAFF. This sequence joins TRBV6-6 and TRBJ1-1; tentatively, D is TRBD1 (6 bases). Trimming took 2 bases from V and 7 from J, leaving 11 bases between them. The CDR3 extends over 13 amino acids. Germline V gives CDR1 MNHNY, CDR2 SVGAGI (reference sequence).

The chain has TRBV19 and TRBJ1-6; 9 bases match TRBD1. Germline CDR1 is LNHDA and CDR2 is SQIVND (reference sequence). This CDR3 is 16 amino acids long. The V gene end was trimmed by 9 bases and the J gene end by 4 bases; junction bases not matched to a gene: 10. Here the CDR3 reads CARKEGQGEYNSPLHF. CDR3 in DNA: TGTGCCAGGAAAGAGGGACAGGGCGAATATAATTCACCCCTCCACTTT.

The genes are TRBV7-9 and TRBJ2-7; D is undetermined. CDR1 and CDR2 (germline): SEHNR, FQNEAQ (reference sequence). The V gene lost 1 base and the J gene lost 3 bases, with 10 bases spanning the gap. The CDR3 is made up of 14 amino acids. The CDR3 DNA sequence: TGTGCCAGCAGCTTAGACGGAGCAGACTACGAGCAGTACTTC. Translation: CASSLDGADYEQYF.

The chain has TRBV2 and TRBJ2-5, with unresolved D. This CDR3 spans 15 amino acids. CDR1 SNHLY and CDR2 FYNNEI come from the germline V gene. Trimming removed 1 base from V and 5 bases from J, with 14 bases in between. The CDR3 sequence is CASSEGSGAWETQYF. The CDR3 DNA follows: TGTGCCAGCAGTGAAGGGTCCGGTGCGTGGGAGACCCAGTACTTC.

This clone has just one count. The CDR3 protein is CASSFRTGAGTGELFF. Written as DNA, the CDR3 is TGTGCCAGCAGCTTTAGGACAGGGGCTGGCACCGGGGAGCTGTTTTTT. V gene TRBV7-2 combines with J gene TRBJ2-2; 9 bases align to TRBD1. V shed 3 bases, J shed 4 bases, and the junction held 6 bases outside the gene matches. Germline CDR1 SGHTA, CDR2 FQGNSA. The CDR3 has 16 residues. Using reference TRBV7-2 and TRBJ2-2 for the parts outside the CDR3, the full variable domain is GAGVSQSPSNKVTEKGKDVELRCDPISGHTALYWYRQSLGQGLEFLIYFQGNSAPDKSGLPSDRFSAERTGGSVSTLTIQRTQQEDSAVYLCASSFRTGAGTGELFFGEGSRLTVL.

This rearrangement joins TRBV7-3 to TRBJ2-6, with D unresolved. The V end was cut by 4 bases, the J end by 0 bases, with 7 bases between. The CDR3 loop spans 15 amino acids. Germline V CDR1 and CDR2: SGHTA, FQGTGA. The CDR3 region has the DNA TGTGCCAGCAGCTCCGTGAGCTCTGGGGCCAACGTCCTGACTTTC. Its translation is CASSSVSSGANVLTF. Combining the CDR3 with reference TRBV7-3 and TRBJ2-6 gives the whole variable domain GAGVSQTPSNKVTEKGKYVELRCDPISGHTALYWYRQSLGQGPEFLIYFQGTGAADDSGLPNDRFFAVRPEGSVSTLKIQRTERGDSAVYLCASSSVSSGANVLTFGAGSRLTVL.

The gene calls are TRBV28 and TRBJ1-3; D not certain. The CDR3 is 15 residues long. Trimming left V 7 bases short and J 3 bases short, with 16 bases between. Germline V CDR1 and CDR2: MDHEN, SYDVKM. The CDR3 spells CASTLGSGSGNTIYF. DNA for the CDR3: TGTGCCAGCACCCTTGGATCTGGGAGTGGAAACACCATATATTTT.

Only one count was recorded for this clone. This chain connects TRBV9 to TRBJ2-7; D is ambiguous. The germline V gene encodes CDR1 SGDLS and CDR2 YYNGEE. CDR3 length: 17 amino acids. V was trimmed by 0 bases and J by 0 bases, leaving 16 bases between them. CDR3: CASSVEPRLASSYEQYF. The CDR3 coding sequence is TGTGCCAGCAGCGTAGAGCCCCGACTGGCGTCCTCCTACGAGCAGTACTTC.

V gene TRBV19 combines with J gene TRBJ1-3; D is ambiguous. Trimming removed 6 bases at V and 4 bases at J, with 7 bases between. CDR3 length: 12 residues. Germline V gene data show CDR1 as LNHDA and CDR2 as SQIVND (reference sequence). In DNA, the CDR3 is TGTGCCAGTAGGATGAGAGGAAACACCATATATTTT. It yields the protein CASRMRGNTIYF. Combining the CDR3 with reference TRBV19 and TRBJ1-3 gives the whole variable domain DGGITQSPKYLFRKEGQNVTLSCEQNLNHDAMYWYRQDPGQGLRLIYYSQIVNDFQKGDIAEGYSVSREKKESFPLTVTSAQKNPTAFYLCASRMRGNTIYFGEGSWLTVV.

CDR3 nucleotide sequence: TGCAGCGTTGAAGTTATGGAGGGTGACTTCTTC. This sequence encodes CSVEVMEGDFF. This chain joins TRBV29-1 and TRBJ2-1; D may be TRBD2 (6 bases). Trimming shortened V by 1 base and J by 16 bases, and 14 bases separated the two germline ends. CDR3 length: 11 amino acids. Germline V lookup: CDR1 SQVTM, CDR2 ANQGSEA.